This TCR beta chain emerged from a study of T cells after posttransplantation cyclophosphamide. Sequencing used immunoSEQ multiplex PCR; TCRdb keeps in-frame clones, though not all of them. Of roughly 20,000 clones listed, 87% are singletons. Study-level findings and limits: Blood and skin or GI T cell repertoires showed limited TRB overlap. Later post-transplant blood repertoires were often dominated by donor CD8+ memory clones. After PTCy, TRB diversity resembled that of CNI/methotrexate controls.

Regarding this clone: Its antigen is undetermined.

A marrow graft followed busulfan-fludarabine conditioning, with cyclophosphamide on days +3 and +4. Germline values: CDR1 GTSNPN, CDR2 SVGIG (reference sequence). The CDR3 length is 13 residues. V was clipped by 0 bases and J by 4 bases, with 9 bases between them. The sample was PBMCs, taken after allogeneic stem cell transplant with posttransplant cyclophosphamide. The chain links TRBV30 to TRBJ1-1, with D possibly TRBD1 on 5 matching bases. The TCR comes from a female patient in her thirties or forties who received an allogeneic stem cell transplant from a related donor, was CMV-positive, and had no GVHD. Some T cells here may be from the graft donor. The CDR3 sequence: CAWSVRRGTEAFF. The CDR3 nucleotides are TGTGCCTGGAGTGTACGGAGGGGCACTGAAGCTTTCTTT.